The clone carrying this T cell receptor (beta chain) was counted many times. Its antigen is unknown. Unique molecular identifiers were used in preparing the TCRbeta library. TCRdb itself ran the PCR reads through MiXCR, one entry per CDR3 protein. The repertoire consists of 140,000 or so distinct CDR3 sequences, with roughly 8.8% occurring once and the leading ten covering around 18%. The data were taken from a study of T-cell reconstitution after alpha-beta-depleted transplantation in children. Findings and caveats of the study: Reportedly, alpha-beta T cells present about two months post-transplant originated from several hundred expanded clones of graft origin. Most T-cell counts and diversity one year after the transplant came from T cells that were newly produced. TCRbeta diversity was high at day 60 in some patients (a result of surviving recipient T cells and thymic progenitors).

The CDR3 consists of 20 residues. The germline V gene encodes CDR1 MNHNS and CDR2 SASEGT. V was pared by 5 bases and J by 1 base, with 19 bases of the junction left unmatched. This sequence originates from a female patient between 2 and 15 years old who had a stem cell transplant for congenital amegakaryocytic thrombocytopenia, so the T cells may come from the graft donor. Sample: PBMCs, mostly from graft donor cells, taken 180 days after TCRalphabeta/CD19-depleted stem cell transplant. The rearrangement uses TRBV6-1 and TRBJ2-1; 8 positions match TRBD1. The chain's CDR3 is CASSQVQGGGPAGSYNEQFF. The CDR3 DNA sequence: TGTGCCAGCAGTCAAGTACAGGGGGGCGGCCCAGCGGGTTCCTACAATGAGCAGTTCTTC.